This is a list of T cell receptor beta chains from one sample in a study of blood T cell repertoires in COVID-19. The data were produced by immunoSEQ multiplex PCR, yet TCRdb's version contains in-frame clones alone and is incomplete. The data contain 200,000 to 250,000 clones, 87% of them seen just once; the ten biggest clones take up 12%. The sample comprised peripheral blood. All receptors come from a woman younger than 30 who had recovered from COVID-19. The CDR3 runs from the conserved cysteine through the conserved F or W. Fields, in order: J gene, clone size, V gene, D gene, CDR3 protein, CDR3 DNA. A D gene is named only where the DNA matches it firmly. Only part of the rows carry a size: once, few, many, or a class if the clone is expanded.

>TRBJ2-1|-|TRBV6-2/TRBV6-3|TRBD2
CASSPGTSGPYYNEQFF
TGTGCCAGCAGTCCAGGGACTAGCGGGCCTTATTACAATGAGCAGTTCTTC
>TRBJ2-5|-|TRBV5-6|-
CASTLPTQYF
TGTGCCAGCACCCTACCGACCCAGTACTTC
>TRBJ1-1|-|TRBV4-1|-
CASSPSTTNTEAFF
TGCGCCAGCAGTCCGTCGACAACGAACACTGAAGCTTTCTTT
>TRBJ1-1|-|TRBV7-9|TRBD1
CASSVTTGGTEAFF
TGTGCCAGCAGCGTAACGACAGGGGGCACTGAAGCTTTCTTT
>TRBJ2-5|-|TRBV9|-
CASSVDLGSGETQYF
TGTGCCAGCAGCGTAGATCTCGGGAGCGGGGAGACCCAGTACTTC
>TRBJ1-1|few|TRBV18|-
CASSPRQEAALEAFF
TGTGCCAGCTCACCAAGACAGGAGGCAGCTTTGGAAGCTTTCTTT
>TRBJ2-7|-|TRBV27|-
CASSFGQGGYEQYF
TGTGCCAGCAGTTTTGGGCAGGGGGGTTACGAGCAGTACTTC
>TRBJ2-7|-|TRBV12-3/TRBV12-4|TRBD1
CASKGDRGYEQYF
TGTGCCAGCAAAGGGGACAGGGGCTACGAGCAGTACTTC
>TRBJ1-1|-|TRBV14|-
CASSQERGLRGTEAFF
TGTGCCAGCAGCCAAGAAAGAGGGCTTCGAGGCACTGAAGCTTTCTTT
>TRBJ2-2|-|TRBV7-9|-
CASSLLETGELFF
TGTGCCAGCAGCTTATTGGAGACCGGGGAGCTGTTTTTT
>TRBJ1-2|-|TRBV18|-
CASSPDIVYGYTF
TGTGCCAGCTCACCCGACATTGTCTATGGCTACACCTTC
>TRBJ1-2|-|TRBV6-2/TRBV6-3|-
CASSWTASNYGYTF
TGTGCCAGCAGTTGGACAGCATCAAACTATGGCTACACCTTC
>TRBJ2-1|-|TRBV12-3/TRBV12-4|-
CASSVSGNEQFF
TGTGCCAGCAGTGTTAGCGGCAATGAGCAGTTCTTC
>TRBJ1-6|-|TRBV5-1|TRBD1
CASSPGTAKLPLHF
TGCGCCAGCAGCCCCGGGACAGCGAAGTTACCCCTCCACTTT
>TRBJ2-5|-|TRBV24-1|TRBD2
CATSDLPSGAFQETQYF
TGTGCCACCAGTGATTTGCCTAGCGGGGCCTTCCAAGAGACCCAGTACTTC
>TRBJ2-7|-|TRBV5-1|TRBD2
CASSPGGNIYEQYF
TGCGCCAGCAGCCCGGGGGGGAACATTTACGAGCAGTACTTC